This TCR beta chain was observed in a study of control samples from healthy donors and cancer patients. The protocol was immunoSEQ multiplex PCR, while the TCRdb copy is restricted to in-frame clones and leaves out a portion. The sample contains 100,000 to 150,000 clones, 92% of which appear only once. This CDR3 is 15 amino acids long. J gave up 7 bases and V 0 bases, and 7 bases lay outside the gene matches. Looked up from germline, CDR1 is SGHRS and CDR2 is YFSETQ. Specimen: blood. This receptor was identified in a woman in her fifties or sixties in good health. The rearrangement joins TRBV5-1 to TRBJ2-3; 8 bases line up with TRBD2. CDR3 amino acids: CASSLALGGGHTQYF. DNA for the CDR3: TGCGCCAGCAGCTTGGCCCTCGGCGGGGGGCATACGCAGTATTTT.